The 24 T cell receptor beta chains below come from one sample, sequenced in a study of blood T cell repertoires in COVID-19. TCRdb keeps only in-frame clones here, not all; method: immunoSEQ multiplex PCR. Of 260,000 or so clones detected, 81% appear once; the ten largest clones hold roughly 7.4%. Sequencing was carried out using peripheral blood. The receptors originated from a woman older than 75 with COVID-19, enrolled during active disease.

This chain uses TRBV7-8 with TRBJ1-1; 10 bases are a match to TRBD1. V trimming: 5 bases; J trimming: 10 bases; junction bases outside the gene matches: 7. This CDR3 is 13 amino acids long. The germline V gene has CDR1 SGHVS and CDR2 FQNEAQ. The CDR3 is CASSRDRGALAFF. The CDR3 DNA reads as TGTGCCAGCAGCCGGGACAGGGGAGCATTAGCTTTCTTT.

The chain couples TRBV9 to TRBJ2-3; 7 bases match TRBD1. Trimming removed 7 bases from V and 3 bases from J; junction bases left unmatched: 11. The CDR3 is made up of 15 amino acids. CDR1 SGDLS and CDR2 YYNGEE come from the germline V gene. The CDR3 sequence is CASGWDSRPTDTQYF. CDR3 DNA: TGTGCCAGCGGATGGGACAGTCGACCAACAGATACGCAGTATTTT.

This clone was recorded once. The CDR3 reads CASRKTGGQPQHF. As DNA, the CDR3 is TGTGCCAGCAGAAAGACAGGGGGCCAGCCCCAGCATTTT. The chain carries TRBV27 and TRBJ1-5; 10 bases fit TRBD1. Germline CDR1 is MNHEY and CDR2 is SMNVEV (reference sequence). J lost 7 bases, V lost 6 bases, and 3 bases had no gene match. There are 13 residues in the CDR3.

The chain couples TRBV29-1 to TRBJ2-5, with D maybe TRBD1 (5 bases). V was pared by 4 bases and J by 5 bases, with 5 bases between. Germline-derived CDR1 and CDR2 are SQVTM and ANQGSEA. CDR3 length equals 10 residues. The CDR3 protein is CSVGQETQYF. The CDR3 DNA sequence: TGCAGCGTTGGACAGGAGACCCAGTACTTC.

This chain links TRBV7-8 with TRBJ1-4, with D possibly being TRBD1 (5 bases). The germline CDR1 and CDR2 sequences are SGHVS and FQNEAQ. Trimming pared 5 bases from V and 0 bases from J, leaving 16 bases between. This CDR3 spans 17 amino acids. The CDR3 region has the DNA TGTGCCAGCAGCCCGCCGCAGGGCTTTGCAACTAATGAAAAACTGTTTTTT. It specifies CASSPPQGFATNEKLFF. The full variable domain, rest sourced from reference TRBV7-8 and TRBJ1-4, is GAGVSQSPRYKVAKRGQDVALRCDPISGHVSLFWYQQALGQGPEFLTYFQNEAQLDKSGLPSDRFFAERPEGSVSTLKIQRTQQEDSAVYLCASSPPQGFATNEKLFFGSGTQLSVL.

The V and J genes are TRBV10-2 and TRBJ1-1, with D perhaps TRBD1 (5 bases). Germline V gene data show CDR1 as WSHSY and CDR2 as SAAADI. The CDR3 runs to 12 residues. V shed 4 bases and J shed 3 bases, with 6 bases lying between them. The CDR3 bases are TGCGCCAGCAGTGCAGGGTACACTGAAGCTTTCTTT. Translation: CASSAGYTEAFF.

V and J are TRBV11-3 and TRBJ2-1; TRBD2 aligns across 9 bases. V dropped 0 bases and J dropped 15; count of bases not matched to a gene: 6. The germline gives CDR1 SGHNT, CDR2 YENEEA. The CDR3 runs 13 residues. The CDR3: CASSLELAGPLFF. Written as DNA, the CDR3 is TGTGCCAGCAGCTTAGAACTAGCGGGCCCCCTGTTCTTC. Together with reference TRBV11-3 and TRBJ2-1, the CDR3 gives the full variable domain: EAGVVQSPRYKIIEKKQPVAFWCNPISGHNTLYWYLQNLGQGPELLIRYENEEAVDDSQLPKDRFSAERLKGVDSTLKIQPAELGDSAVYLCASSLELAGPLFFGPGTRLTVL.

V is TRBV5-1 and J is TRBJ1-3; D possibly corresponds to TRBD1 (5 bases). V was pared by 3 bases and J by 6 bases, with 19 bases between. The length of the CDR3 is 16 residues. Germline V gene sequence: CDR1 SGHRS, CDR2 YFSETQ. The CDR3 is CASSSTPGGEVNTIYF. The CDR3 region has the DNA TGCGCCAGCAGCTCGACCCCCGGGGGTGAAGTAAACACCATATATTTT.

V and J are TRBV30 and TRBJ1-1; unclear D gene. Germline V CDR1 and CDR2: GTSNPN, SVGIG (reference sequence). The V gene lost 3 bases and the J gene lost 3 bases, with 11 bases spanning the gap. The CDR3 sequence is 13 residues long. The CDR3 nucleotides read TGTGCCTGGAGAGTCAGGTTAGACACTGAAGCTTTCTTT. Its protein is CAWRVRLDTEAFF.

The gene calls are TRBV7-2 and TRBJ2-2; 8 nucleotides align to TRBD2. Germline trimming cut 4 bases from V and 1 base from J; bases unmatched to any gene: 11. The CDR3 is 18 residues long. Germline CDR1 reads SGHTA; CDR2 reads FQGNSA. CDR3 in DNA: TGTGCCAGCAGCTATGATGGGTTAGCGGGGCTGAACACCGGGGAGCTGTTTTTT. This codes for CASSYDGLAGLNTGELFF.

CDR3 region: CASSPGGRGQETQYF. DNA of the CDR3: TGTGCCAGCAGTCCCGGAGGCAGGGGGCAAGAGACCCAGTACTTC. The chain has TRBV6-5 and TRBJ2-5; 7 nucleotides line up with TRBD1. CDR1 and CDR2 from the germline V gene are MNHEY and SVGAGI. The length of the CDR3 is 15 residues. V was clipped by 5 bases and J by 2 bases; unmatched bases: 8.

The genes are TRBV3-1 (or the pseudogene TRBV3-2) and TRBJ1-5; D ambiguous. The CDR3 has 13 residues. Germline values: CDR1 LGHDT, CDR2 YNNKEL (reference sequence). Trimming removed 0 bases at V and 7 bases at J, with 7 bases between. The CDR3: CASSQDPEQPQHF. As DNA, the CDR3 is TGTGCCAGCAGCCAAGATCCAGAACAGCCCCAGCATTTT.

V gene TRBV7-3 combines with J gene TRBJ1-1; possibly TRBD1 for D (6 bases). Looked up from germline, CDR1 is SGHTA and CDR2 is FQGTGA. Trimming took off 5 bases at V and 1 base at J, with 8 bases between the two ends. This CDR3 comprises 13 residues. This CDR3 reads CASSVTGNTEAFF. The CDR3 region has the DNA TGTGCCAGCAGCGTGACAGGGAACACTGAAGCTTTCTTT.

The chain links TRBV6-4 to TRBJ2-5; 12 nucleotides agree with TRBD2. From germline, CDR1 is MRHNA and CDR2 SNTAGT. V shed 2 bases, J shed 4 bases, and the junction held 5 bases outside the gene matches. This CDR3 comprises 16 residues. The CDR3 DNA follows: TGTGCCAGCAGTGACCCGACTAGCGGGAGAAGAGAGACCCAGTACTTC. It codes for CASSDPTSGRRETQYF.

The chain uses TRBV28 and TRBJ1-1; possibly TRBD1 for D (5 bases). This CDR3 is 12 amino acids long. Trimming shortened V by 9 bases and J by 5 bases, and 13 bases separated the two germline ends. Germline V gene data show CDR1 as MDHEN and CDR2 as SYDVKM. The CDR3 sequence is CASWTFRTEAFF. CDR3 DNA sequence: TGTGCCAGTTGGACATTCAGGACTGAAGCTTTCTTT.

The sample holds one count of this clone. This sequence joins TRBV5-6 and TRBJ2-7; 14 bases are shared with TRBD2. The V gene's germline CDR1 is SGHDT and CDR2 YYEEEE. V shed 3 bases, J shed 9 bases, and the junction held 5 bases outside the gene matches. The CDR3 contains 14 residues. DNA of the CDR3: TGTGCCAGCAGCTCCGGGACTAGCGGGAGAGGGCAGTACTTC. Translated, it gives CASSSGTSGRGQYF.

CDR3: CASSRAQGKNTEAFF. The DNA of the CDR3 is TGTGCCAGCTCACGCGCACAGGGAAAGAACACTGAAGCTTTCTTT. This chain links TRBV18 with TRBJ1-1, with D perhaps matching TRBD1 (6 bases). The V end was cut by 4 bases, the J end by 1 base, with 13 bases between. Germline values: CDR1 KGHSH, CDR2 LQKENI. This CDR3 comprises 15 residues.

The rearrangement links TRBV28 to TRBJ2-7, with 9 bases matching TRBD1. Trimming at V came to 8 bases and at J to 4 bases, leaving 3 bases not matched to a gene. The germline V gene encodes CDR1 MDHEN and CDR2 SYDVKM. This CDR3 is 12 amino acids long. Written as DNA, the CDR3 is TGTGCCAGCGGGACAGGGAAATACGAGCAGTACTTC. This sequence encodes CASGTGKYEQYF.

This chain uses TRBV16 with TRBJ1-5, with D unclear. Between the trimmed V and J ends, which lost 4 bases and 2 bases, there was a span of 12 bases. The CDR3 loop spans 15 amino acids. Germline V gene lookup returns CDR1 KGHSY and CDR2 FQNENV. The chain's CDR3 is CASSPLRSGNQPQHF. The DNA for the CDR3 is TGTGCCAGCAGCCCCCTACGGTCTGGCAATCAGCCCCAGCATTTT.

The gene calls are TRBV5-1 and TRBJ2-6; D is possibly TRBD2 (6 bases). Germline loops: CDR1 SGHRS, CDR2 YFSETQ. Trimming took 4 bases from V and 11 from J, leaving 22 bases between them. This CDR3 contains 16 residues. The CDR3 sequence: CASSGLTRVEGHVLTF. The CDR3 nucleotides read TGCGCCAGCAGCGGACTAACAAGAGTGGAGGGGCACGTCCTGACTTTC.

The chain combines TRBV11-3 with TRBJ2-7; tentative D call: TRBD1 (6 bases). V was trimmed by 6 bases and J by 2 bases, leaving 14 bases between them. Germline CDR1 and CDR2: SGHNT and YENEEA. The CDR3 length is 14 residues. The CDR3 sequence: CASSFSGTTYEQYF. Written as DNA, the CDR3 is TGTGCCAGCAGTTTTTCCGGGACAACCTACGAGCAGTACTTC.

This clone was seen many times. The chain carries TRBV28 and TRBJ2-1; TRBD2 matches at 11 bases. With V trimmed by 3 bases and J by 3 bases, 1 base remained unmatched. The germline V gene has CDR1 MDHEN and CDR2 SYDVKM. The CDR3 length is 15 residues. The DNA of the CDR3 is TGTGCCAGCAGTTTCACTAGCGGGGGCTACAATGAGCAGTTCTTC. Translated, it gives CASSFTSGGYNEQFF.

The gene calls are TRBV5-5 and TRBJ1-4; TRBD1 matches at 9 bases. CDR1 and CDR2 from the germline V gene are SGHKS and YYEKEE (reference sequence). The length of the CDR3 is 16 residues. V shed 0 bases, J shed 8 bases, and the junction held 8 bases outside the gene matches. CDR3 sequence (DNA): TGTGCCAGCAGCTTGGGACAGGGGGTCGCGGGGGAAAAACTGTTTTTT. Its translation is CASSLGQGVAGEKLFF. The whole variable domain, filled in from reference TRBV5-5 and TRBJ1-4, reads DAGVTQSPTHLIKTRGQQVTLRCSPISGHKSVSWYQQVLGQGPQFIFQYYEKEERGRGNFPDRFSARQFPNYSSELNVNALLLGDSALYLCASSLGQGVAGEKLFFGSGTQLSVL.

As concerns this clone: Other DNA sequences in this sample translate to the same CDR3. CDR3 nucleotides: TGTGCCAGCAGACAGAGTGGGTCCTACGAGCAGTACTTC. This codes for CASRQSGSYEQYF. The chain recombines TRBV27 with TRBJ2-7; D not resolved. Germline V CDR1 and CDR2: MNHEY, SMNVEV (reference sequence). V was shortened by 6 bases and J by 1 base, with 10 bases between the two germline ends. CDR3 length: 13 residues.